Each of the 13 T cell receptor beta chains below was sequenced from the same sample in a study of T cells after yellow fever vaccination. Using its own MiXCR run on the 5' RACE reads, TCRdb lists one record per CDR3 protein. The profile shows 610,000 or so distinct CDR3 sequences, about 12% of them singletons. This specimen consisted of PBMCs, obtained on the day of the yellow fever booster vaccination. Receptors were obtained from a man aged 25 to 40 who received the YFV17D yellow fever vaccine.

This clonotype was recorded once. The gene calls are TRBV28 and TRBJ2-7, with D unclear. V was shortened by 7 bases and J by 4 bases, with 20 bases between the two germline ends. From germline, CDR1 is MDHEN and CDR2 SYDVKM. The CDR3 loop spans 15 amino acids. The chain's CDR3 is CASTLNPWVGYEQYF. In DNA form, the CDR3 reads TGTGCCAGCACCCTGAACCCTTGGGTTGGTTACGAGCAGTACTTC.

This clonotype was seen more than once but under ten times. The chain joins TRBV6-5 to TRBJ2-5; TRBD2 might be the D (5 bases). Trimming cost V 5 bases and J 5 bases, with 15 bases left between them. CDR1 MNHEY and CDR2 SVGAGI come from the germline V gene. The CDR3 length is 14 residues. Here the CDR3 reads CASSHENREETQYF. CDR3 in DNA: TGTGCCAGCAGTCACGAGAATAGGGAGGAGACCCAGTACTTC.

This clonotype came up a few times. V is TRBV29-1 and J is TRBJ2-5, with 10 bases matching TRBD1. The CDR3 runs 15 residues. From germline, CDR1 is SQVTM and CDR2 ANQGSEA. The V gene end was trimmed by 6 bases and the J gene end by 3 bases; junction bases not matched to a gene: 10. CDR3 DNA: TGCAGCGTACGACCCGACGGGACAGGGGAAGAGACCCAGTACTTC. This codes for CSVRPDGTGEETQYF.

The chain uses TRBV24-1 and TRBJ1-4; no clear D gene. V was clipped by 3 bases and J by 5 bases, with 3 bases between them. CDR1 and CDR2 from the germline V gene are KGHDR and SFDVKD. This CDR3 comprises 12 residues. This CDR3 reads CATSDENEKLFF. The CDR3 nucleotides are TGTGCCACCAGTGATGAGAATGAAAAACTGTTTTTT.

The chain recombines TRBV30 with TRBJ1-5; 10 bases line up with TRBD1. The V gene's germline CDR1 is GTSNPN and CDR2 SVGIG (reference sequence). CDR3 length equals 14 residues. J lost 5 bases, V lost 5 bases, and 6 bases had no gene match. This CDR3 is CAWGGQGSYQPQHF. The CDR3 DNA follows: TGTGCCTGGGGGGGACAGGGGAGCTATCAGCCCCAGCATTTT.

The rearrangement joins TRBV30 to TRBJ2-5, with 12 bases that match TRBD2. The V gene end was trimmed by 0 bases and the J gene end by 4 bases; junction bases not matched to a gene: 0. CDR1 and CDR2 from the germline V gene are GTSNPN and SVGIG (reference sequence). The CDR3 covers 14 residues. The CDR3 reads CAWSVLAGGETQYF. CDR3 nucleotide sequence: TGTGCCTGGAGTGTACTAGCGGGAGGAGAGACCCAGTACTTC. Using reference TRBV30 and TRBJ2-5 for the parts outside the CDR3, the full variable domain is SQTIHQWPATLVQPVGSPLSLECTVEGTSNPNLYWYRQAAGRGLQLLFYSVGIGQISSEVPQNLSASRPQDRQFILSSKKLLLSDSGFYLCAWSVLAGGETQYFGPGTRLLVL.

The chain couples TRBV7-2 to TRBJ1-4; D is ambiguous. CDR1 and CDR2 from the germline V gene are SGHTA and FQGNSA. The CDR3 extends over 15 amino acids. V lost 3 bases to trimming and J lost 2 bases, with 10 bases between them. CDR3: CASSFPRTTNEKLFF. The CDR3 DNA sequence: TGTGCCAGCAGCTTTCCACGAACCACTAATGAAAAACTGTTTTTT.

The table lists this clonotype with a few counts. V and J are TRBV12-3 or TRBV12-4 and TRBJ1-2, with 7 bases matching TRBD1. This CDR3 comprises 14 residues. The junction had 7 bases not matched to a gene; V was cut back by 6 bases and J by 3 bases. The CDR3 here is CASSPGGVYYGYTF. CDR3 in DNA: TGTGCCAGCAGCCCAGGGGGGGTTTACTATGGCTACACCTTC.

This clonotype has only a few counts. The gene calls are TRBV28 and TRBJ2-4; 7 bases align to TRBD2. This CDR3 has 13 amino acids. Germline-derived CDR1 and CDR2 are MDHEN and SYDVKM. V was clipped by 7 bases and J by 4 bases; unmatched bases: 4. The DNA of the CDR3 is TGTGCCAGCAAGGGAGGGTTGAAAAACATTCAGTACTTC. Translating it yields CASKGGLKNIQYF. Variable domain in full (rest from reference TRBV28 and TRBJ2-4): DVKVTQSSRYLVKRTGEKVFLECVQDMDHENMFWYRQDPGLGLRLIYFSYDVKMKEKGDIPEGYSVSREKKERFSLILESASTNQTSMYLCASKGGLKNIQYFGAGTRLSVL.

V usage is TRBV11-3 and J usage is TRBJ2-3; no firm D call. V was cut by 1 base and J by 2 bases, with 7 bases left in between. In germline, CDR1 is SGHNT, CDR2 YENEEA. The CDR3 has 14 residues. The DNA for the CDR3 is TGTGCCAGCAGCTTAGGTCGGTACACAGATACGCAGTATTTT. It codes for CASSLGRYTDTQYF.

The chain links TRBV6-1 to TRBJ2-2; D may correspond to TRBD1 or TRBD2 (5 bases each). Deletions cut 7 bases from V and 6 bases from J, with 27 bases between. CDR1 MNHNS and CDR2 SASEGT come from the germline V gene. CDR3 size: 18 residues. Written as DNA, the CDR3 is TGTGCCAGCACATCGTGGGGACGGTCGGACCTCATCTCCGGGGAGCTGTTTTTT. It translates to CASTSWGRSDLISGELFF.

The chain has TRBV7-2 and TRBJ2-1; 7 bases align to TRBD1. Losses at the gene ends were 5 bases for V and 0 bases for J; bases not matched to a gene: 10. Looked up from germline, CDR1 is SGHTA and CDR2 is FQGNSA. The CDR3 covers 17 residues. The CDR3 DNA reads as TGTGCCAGCAGCCGCCGGGACAGAACGAACTCCTACAATGAGCAGTTCTTC. This sequence encodes CASSRRDRTNSYNEQFF. Together with reference TRBV7-2 and TRBJ2-1, the CDR3 gives the full variable domain: GAGVSQSPSNKVTEKGKDVELRCDPISGHTALYWYRQSLGQGLEFLIYFQGNSAPDKSGLPSDRFSAERTGGSVSTLTIQRTQQEDSAVYLCASSRRDRTNSYNEQFFGPGTRLTVL.

This clonotype was counted between two and nine times. The chain recombines TRBV5-5 with TRBJ1-2; maybe TRBD1 (6 bases). Between the trimmed V and J ends, which lost 2 bases and 2 bases, there was a span of 13 bases. Germline-derived CDR1 and CDR2 are SGHKS and YYEKEE (reference sequence). This CDR3 is built from 15 residues. The CDR3 loop reads CASSLQGRRNYGYTF. CDR3 nucleotide sequence: TGTGCCAGCAGCTTACAGGGAAGGAGGAACTATGGCTACACCTTC.